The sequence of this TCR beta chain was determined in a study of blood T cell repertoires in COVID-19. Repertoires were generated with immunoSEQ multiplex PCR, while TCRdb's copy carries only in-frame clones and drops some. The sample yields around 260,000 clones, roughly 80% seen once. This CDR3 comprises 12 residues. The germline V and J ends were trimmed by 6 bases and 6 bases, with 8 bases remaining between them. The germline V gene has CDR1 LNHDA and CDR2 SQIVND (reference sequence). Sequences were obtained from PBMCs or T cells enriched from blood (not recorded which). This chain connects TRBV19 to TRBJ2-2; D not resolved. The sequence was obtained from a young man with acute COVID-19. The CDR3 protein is CASRGAAGELFF. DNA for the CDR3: TGTGCCAGTAGAGGAGCAGCCGGGGAGCTGTTTTTT.